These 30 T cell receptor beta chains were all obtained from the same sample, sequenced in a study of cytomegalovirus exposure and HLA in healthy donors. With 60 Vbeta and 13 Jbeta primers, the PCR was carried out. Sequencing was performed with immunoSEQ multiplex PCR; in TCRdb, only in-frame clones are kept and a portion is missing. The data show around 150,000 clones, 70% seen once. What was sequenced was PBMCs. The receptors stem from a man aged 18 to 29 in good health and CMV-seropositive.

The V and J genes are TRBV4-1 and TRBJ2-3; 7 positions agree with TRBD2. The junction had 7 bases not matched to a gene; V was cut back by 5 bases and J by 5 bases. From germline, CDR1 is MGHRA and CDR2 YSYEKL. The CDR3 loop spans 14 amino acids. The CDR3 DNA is TGCGCCAGCAGCTTCGCGGGAGTGGAAGATACGCAGTATTTT. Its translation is CASSFAGVEDTQYF.

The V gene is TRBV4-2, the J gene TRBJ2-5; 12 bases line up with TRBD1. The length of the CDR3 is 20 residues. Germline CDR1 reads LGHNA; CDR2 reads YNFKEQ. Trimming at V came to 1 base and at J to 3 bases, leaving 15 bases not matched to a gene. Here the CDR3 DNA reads TGTGCCAGCAGCCAAGTTGGGACAGGGGGCGATCTGCTAACGAAAGAGACCCAGTACTTC. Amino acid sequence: CASSQVGTGGDLLTKETQYF.

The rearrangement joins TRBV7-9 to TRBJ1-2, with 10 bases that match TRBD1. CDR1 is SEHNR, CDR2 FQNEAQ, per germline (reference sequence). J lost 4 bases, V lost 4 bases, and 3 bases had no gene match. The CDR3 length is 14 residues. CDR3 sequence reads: CASSSGQGGYGYTF. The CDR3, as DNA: TGTGCCAGCAGCTCCGGACAGGGGGGCTATGGCTACACCTTC.

The CDR3 region has the DNA TGTGCCAGCTCGCCGGACAGGACTAATGAAAAACTGTTTTTT. As protein: CASSPDRTNEKLFF. The chain uses TRBV18 and TRBJ1-4; 7 bases agree with TRBD1. The CDR3 runs 14 residues. Germline V gene lookup returns CDR1 KGHSH and CDR2 LQKENI. V lost 6 bases, J lost 2 bases, and 3 bases stayed unmatched.

The CDR3 loop reads CASSLGLRADEQFF. CDR3 sequence (DNA): TGTGCCAGCAGCTTAGGGTTGAGGGCGGATGAGCAGTTCTTC. The V gene is TRBV7-2, the J gene TRBJ2-1; TRBD2 is a possible D gene (5 bases). The germline CDR1 and CDR2 sequences are SGHTA and FQGNSA. The V end lost 1 base, the J end lost 8 bases, and 12 bases lay between the germline ends. The CDR3 covers 14 residues.

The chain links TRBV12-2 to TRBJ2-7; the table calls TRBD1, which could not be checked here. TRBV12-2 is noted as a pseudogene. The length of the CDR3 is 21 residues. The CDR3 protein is CASRLAAYRAPDHGGLYEQYV. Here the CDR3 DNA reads TGTGCAAGTCGCTTAGCGGCCTACAGGGCCCCTGATCACGGTGGGCTGTACGAGCAGTACGTC.

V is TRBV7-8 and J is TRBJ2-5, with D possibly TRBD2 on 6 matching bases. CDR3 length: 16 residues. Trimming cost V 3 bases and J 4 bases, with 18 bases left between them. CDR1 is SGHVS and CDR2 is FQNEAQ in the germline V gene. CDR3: CASSFVGREGRETQYF. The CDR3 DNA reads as TGTGCCAGCAGCTTCGTCGGGAGAGAAGGAAGAGAGACCCAGTACTTC.

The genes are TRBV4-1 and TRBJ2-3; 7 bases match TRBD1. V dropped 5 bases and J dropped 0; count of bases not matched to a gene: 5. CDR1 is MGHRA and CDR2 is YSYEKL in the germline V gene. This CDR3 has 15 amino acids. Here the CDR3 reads CASSLRTGSTDTQYF. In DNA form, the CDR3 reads TGCGCCAGCAGCTTGCGGACAGGAAGCACAGATACGCAGTATTTT.

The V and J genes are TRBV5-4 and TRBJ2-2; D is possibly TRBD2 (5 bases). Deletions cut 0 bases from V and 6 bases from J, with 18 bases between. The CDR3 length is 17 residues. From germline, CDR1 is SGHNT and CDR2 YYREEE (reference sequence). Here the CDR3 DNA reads TGTGCCAGCAGCTTGGGTTTGAGGGAGATTAGCGCCGGGGAGCTGTTTTTT. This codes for CASSLGLREISAGELFF.

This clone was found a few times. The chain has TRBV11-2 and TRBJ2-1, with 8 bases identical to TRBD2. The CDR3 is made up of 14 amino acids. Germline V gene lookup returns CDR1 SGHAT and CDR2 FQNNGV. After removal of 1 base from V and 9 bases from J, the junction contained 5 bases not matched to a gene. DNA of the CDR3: TGTGCCAGCAGCTTAGCGGGAGGGGGGATTGAGCAGTTCTTC. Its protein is CASSLAGGGIEQFF.

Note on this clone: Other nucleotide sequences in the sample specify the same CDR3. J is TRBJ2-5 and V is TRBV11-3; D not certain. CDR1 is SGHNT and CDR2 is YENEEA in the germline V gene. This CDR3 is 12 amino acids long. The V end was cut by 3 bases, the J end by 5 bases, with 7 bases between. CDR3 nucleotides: TGTGCCAGCAGCTTGGATAGCGAGACCCAGTACTTC. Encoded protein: CASSLDSETQYF.

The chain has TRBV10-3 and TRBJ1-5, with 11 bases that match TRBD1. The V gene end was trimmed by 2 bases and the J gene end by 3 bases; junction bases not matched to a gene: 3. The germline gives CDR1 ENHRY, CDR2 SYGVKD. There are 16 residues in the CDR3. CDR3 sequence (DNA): TGTGCCATCAGTGAGGGGACAGGGGGTAACAATCAGCCCCAGCATTTT. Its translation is CAISEGTGGNNQPQHF.

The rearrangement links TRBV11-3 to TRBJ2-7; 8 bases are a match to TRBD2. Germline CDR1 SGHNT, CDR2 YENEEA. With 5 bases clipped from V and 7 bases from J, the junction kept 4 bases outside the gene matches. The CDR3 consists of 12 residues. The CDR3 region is CASSLSGDEQYV. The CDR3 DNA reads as TGTGCCAGCAGCCTTAGCGGGGATGAGCAGTACGTC.

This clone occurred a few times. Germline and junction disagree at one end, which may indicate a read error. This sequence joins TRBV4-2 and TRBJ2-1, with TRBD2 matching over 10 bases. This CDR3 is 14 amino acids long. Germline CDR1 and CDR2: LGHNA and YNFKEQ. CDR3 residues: CASSQAGASGSTVF. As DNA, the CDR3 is TGTGCCAGCAGCCAAGCCGGGGCTAGCGGGAGTACAGTCTTC.

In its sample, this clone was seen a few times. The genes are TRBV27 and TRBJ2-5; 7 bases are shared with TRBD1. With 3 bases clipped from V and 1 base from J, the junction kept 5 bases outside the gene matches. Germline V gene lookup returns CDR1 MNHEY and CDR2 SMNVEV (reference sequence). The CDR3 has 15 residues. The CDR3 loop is CASSLSGQAQETQYF. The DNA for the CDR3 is TGTGCCAGCAGTTTGAGTGGACAGGCCCAAGAGACCCAGTACTTC.

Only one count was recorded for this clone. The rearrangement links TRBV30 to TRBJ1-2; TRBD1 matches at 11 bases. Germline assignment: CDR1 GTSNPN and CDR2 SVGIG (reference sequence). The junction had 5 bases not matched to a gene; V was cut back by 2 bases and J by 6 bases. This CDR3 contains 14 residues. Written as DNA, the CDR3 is TGTGCCTGGAGTCTCGGACAGGGGGCTAATGGCTACACCTTC. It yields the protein CAWSLGQGANGYTF.

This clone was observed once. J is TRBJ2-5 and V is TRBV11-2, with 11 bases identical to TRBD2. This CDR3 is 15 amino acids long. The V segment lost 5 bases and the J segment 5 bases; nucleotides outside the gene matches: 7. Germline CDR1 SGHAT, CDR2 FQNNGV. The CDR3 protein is CASSTMASGGETQYF. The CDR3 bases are TGTGCCAGCAGCACAATGGCTAGCGGGGGGGAGACCCAGTACTTC. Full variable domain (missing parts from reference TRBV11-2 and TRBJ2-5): EAGVAQSPRYKIIEKRQSVAFWCNPISGHATLYWYQQILGQGPKLLIQFQNNGVVDDSQLPKDRFSAERLKGVDSTLKIQPAKLEDSAVYLCASSTMASGGETQYFGPGTRLLVL.

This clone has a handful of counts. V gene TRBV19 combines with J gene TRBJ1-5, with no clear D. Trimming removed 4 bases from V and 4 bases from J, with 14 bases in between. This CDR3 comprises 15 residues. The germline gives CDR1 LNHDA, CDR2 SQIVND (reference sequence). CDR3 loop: CASSSSDLPNQPQHF. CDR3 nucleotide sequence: TGTGCCAGTAGTAGTTCGGACTTACCGAATCAGCCCCAGCATTTT.

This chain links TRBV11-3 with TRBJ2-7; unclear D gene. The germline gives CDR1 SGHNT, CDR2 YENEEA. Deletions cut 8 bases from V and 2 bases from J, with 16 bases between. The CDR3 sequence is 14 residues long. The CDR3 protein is CASAPHGGTYEQYV. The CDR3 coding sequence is TGTGCCAGCGCCCCCCACGGCGGTACCTACGAGCAGTACGTC.

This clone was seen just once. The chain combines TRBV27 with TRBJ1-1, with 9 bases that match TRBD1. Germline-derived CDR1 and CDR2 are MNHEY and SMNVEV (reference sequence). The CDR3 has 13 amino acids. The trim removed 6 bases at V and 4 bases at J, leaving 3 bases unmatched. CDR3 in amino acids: CASRATGGTEAFF. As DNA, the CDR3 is TGTGCCAGCAGGGCGACAGGGGGCACTGAAGCTTTCTTT.

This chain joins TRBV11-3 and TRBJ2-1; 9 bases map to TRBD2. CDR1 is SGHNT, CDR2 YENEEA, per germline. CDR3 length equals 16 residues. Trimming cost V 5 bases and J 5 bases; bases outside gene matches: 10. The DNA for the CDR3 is TGTGCCAGCAGCCCCTTCCTAGCGGGGAACAACAATGAGCAGTTCTTC. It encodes CASSPFLAGNNNEQFF.

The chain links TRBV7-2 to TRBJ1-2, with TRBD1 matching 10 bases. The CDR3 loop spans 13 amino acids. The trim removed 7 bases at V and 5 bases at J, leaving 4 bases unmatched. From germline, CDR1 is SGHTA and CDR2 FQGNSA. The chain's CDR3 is CASTRTGGYGYTF. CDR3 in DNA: TGTGCCAGCACCCGGACAGGGGGATATGGCTACACCTTC.

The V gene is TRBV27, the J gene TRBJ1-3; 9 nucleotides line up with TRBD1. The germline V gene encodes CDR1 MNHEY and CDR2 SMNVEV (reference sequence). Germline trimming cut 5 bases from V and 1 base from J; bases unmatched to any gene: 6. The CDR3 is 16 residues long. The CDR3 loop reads CASSGTGYSSGNTIYF. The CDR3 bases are TGTGCCAGCAGTGGGACAGGGTATTCATCTGGAAACACCATATATTTT.

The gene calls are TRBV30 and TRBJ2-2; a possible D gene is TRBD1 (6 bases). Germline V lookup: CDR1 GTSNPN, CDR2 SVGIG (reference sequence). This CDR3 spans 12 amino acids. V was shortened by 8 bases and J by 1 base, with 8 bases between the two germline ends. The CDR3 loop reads CARGGNTGELFF. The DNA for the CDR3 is TGTGCCAGAGGGGGGAACACCGGGGAGCTGTTTTTT.

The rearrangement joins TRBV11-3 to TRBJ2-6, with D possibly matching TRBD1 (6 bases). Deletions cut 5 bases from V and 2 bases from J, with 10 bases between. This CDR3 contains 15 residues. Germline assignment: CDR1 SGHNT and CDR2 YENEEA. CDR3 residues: CASSRQVPGANVLTF. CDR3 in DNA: TGTGCCAGCAGCAGACAGGTGCCTGGGGCCAACGTCCTGACTTTC.

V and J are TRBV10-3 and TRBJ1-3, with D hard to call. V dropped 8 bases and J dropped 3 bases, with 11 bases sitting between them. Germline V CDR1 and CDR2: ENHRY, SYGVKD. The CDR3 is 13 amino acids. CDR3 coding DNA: TGTGCCATCGGAGGAGTAAGTGGAAACACCATATATTTT. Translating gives CAIGGVSGNTIYF.

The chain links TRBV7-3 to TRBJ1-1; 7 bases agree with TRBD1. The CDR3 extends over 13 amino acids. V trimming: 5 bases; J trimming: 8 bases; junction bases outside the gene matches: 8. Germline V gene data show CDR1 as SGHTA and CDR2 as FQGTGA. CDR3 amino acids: CASSPRTGGEAFF. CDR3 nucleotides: TGTGCCAGCAGCCCAAGGACAGGAGGGGAAGCTTTCTTT.

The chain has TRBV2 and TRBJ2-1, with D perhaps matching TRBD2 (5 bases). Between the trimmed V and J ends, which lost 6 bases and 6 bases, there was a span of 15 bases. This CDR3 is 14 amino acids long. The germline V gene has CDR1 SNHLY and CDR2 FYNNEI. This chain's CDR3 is CASRLRVRLNEQFF. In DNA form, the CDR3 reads TGTGCCAGCAGGCTGAGGGTCCGCCTCAATGAGCAGTTCTTC.

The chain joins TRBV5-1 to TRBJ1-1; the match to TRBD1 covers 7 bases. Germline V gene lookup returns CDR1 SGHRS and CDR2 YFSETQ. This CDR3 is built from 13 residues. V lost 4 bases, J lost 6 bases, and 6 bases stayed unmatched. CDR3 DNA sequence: TGCGCCAGCAGCGTTACCGGGACAGCTGAAGCTTTCTTT. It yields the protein CASSVTGTAEAFF. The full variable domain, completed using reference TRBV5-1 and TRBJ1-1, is KAGVTQTPRYLIKTRGQQVTLSCSPISGHRSVSWYQQTPGQGLQFLFEYFSETQRNKGNFPGRFSGRQFSNSRSEMNVSTLELGDSALYLCASSVTGTAEAFFGQGTRLTVV.

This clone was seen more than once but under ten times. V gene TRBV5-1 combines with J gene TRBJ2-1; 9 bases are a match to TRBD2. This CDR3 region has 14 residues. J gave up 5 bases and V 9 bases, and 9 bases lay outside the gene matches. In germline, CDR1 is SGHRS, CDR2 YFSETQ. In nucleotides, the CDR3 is TGCGCCAACCGGAGGCGGGAGGGCCACAATGAGCAGTTCTTC. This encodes CANRRREGHNEQFF.